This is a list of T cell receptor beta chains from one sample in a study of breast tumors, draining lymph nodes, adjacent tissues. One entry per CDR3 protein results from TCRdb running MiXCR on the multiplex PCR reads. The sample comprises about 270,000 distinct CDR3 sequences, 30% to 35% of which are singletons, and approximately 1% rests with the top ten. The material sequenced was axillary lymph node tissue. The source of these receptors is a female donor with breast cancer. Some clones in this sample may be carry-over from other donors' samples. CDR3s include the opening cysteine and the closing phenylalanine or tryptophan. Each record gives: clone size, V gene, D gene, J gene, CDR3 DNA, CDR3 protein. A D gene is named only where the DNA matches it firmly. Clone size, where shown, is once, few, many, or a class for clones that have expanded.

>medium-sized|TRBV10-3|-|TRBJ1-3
TGTGCCATCAGGAGGAGAACTGGAAACACCATATATTTT
CAIRRRTGNTIYF
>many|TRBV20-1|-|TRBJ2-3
TGCAGTGCGCAGCGCCGTAGCGGACACACAGATACGCAGTATTTT
CSAQRRSGHTDTQYF
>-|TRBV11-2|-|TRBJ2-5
TGTGCCAGCAGCCTCAGGGATGGGGCGACCCAGTACTTC
CASSLRDGATQYF
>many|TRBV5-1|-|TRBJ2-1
TGCGCCAGCAGACCCGGGACGAGAGAGCAGTTCTTC
CASRPGTREQFF
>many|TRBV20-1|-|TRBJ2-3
TGCAGTGCTAGAGATTGGGGGATCACAGATACGCAGTATTTT
CSARDWGITDTQYF
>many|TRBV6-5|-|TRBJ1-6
TGTGCCAGCAGTTACGGGGGCCTGAATTCACCCCTCCACTTT
CASSYGGLNSPLHF
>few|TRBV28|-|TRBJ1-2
TGTGCCAGCAGTTTGCTGCCCACTACCCCCTATGGCTACACCTTC
CASSLLPTTPYGYTF
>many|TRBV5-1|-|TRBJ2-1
TGCGCCAGCAGCGGGGCAGGGGCCCCCTACAATGAGCAGTTCTTC
CASSGAGAPYNEQFF
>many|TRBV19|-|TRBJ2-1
TGTGCCAGTAAGTTTCGGGAGACGGTCAATGAGCAGTTCTTC
CASKFRETVNEQFF
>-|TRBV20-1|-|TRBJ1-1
TGCAGTGCTATTGGGGGGAGGAACACTGAAGCTTTCTTT
CSAIGGRNTEAFF